Included here is one T cell receptor beta chain sequence, with context. The antigen is not known. Documented time point: persistent/refractory GD, antithyroid drugs over 5 years with positive TRAb. Making the TCR library involved RNA that had been extracted from PBMCs. The data were taken from a study of regulatory T cells in long-lasting Graves disease. Looking at the study overall: To qualify as persistent, Graves' disease required over 5 years of antithyroid drugs with positive TSH receptor antibodies. Findings and limits, study-wide: Persistent Graves' disease cases displayed lower TCR diversity than newly diagnosed ones. Persistent disease samples used TRBV28, TRBJ1-2 and TRBJ2-5 preferentially.

After removal of 2 bases from V and 4 bases from J, the junction contained 1 base not matched to a gene. Germline assignment: CDR1 SQVTM and CDR2 ANQGSEA. The CDR3 length is 14 residues. Researchers made TCR beta libraries by using iRepertoire HTBI primers and running Arm-PCR on CDR3 regions. Via MiXCR, TCRdb re-called the multiplex PCR reads, giving one row per CDR3 protein. The sample contains under 450,000 distinct CDR3 sequences, around 23% of which appear only once. The sample in question was peripheral blood mononuclear cells (PBMCs), obtained when the disease was refractory, from a patient treated with antithyroid drugs. The chain recombines TRBV29-1 with TRBJ2-1, with 11 bases that match TRBD2. This sequence was found in a woman aged 40-49 years with Graves disease. Here the CDR3 reads CSVERTSGYNEQFF. The CDR3 DNA is TGCAGCGTTGAACGGACTAGCGGGTACAATGAGCAGTTCTTC.